A selection of T cell receptor beta chains follows, all from one sample in a study of cytomegalovirus exposure and HLA in healthy donors. The repertoire was sequenced with immunoSEQ multiplex PCR; TCRdb's copy has only in-frame clones and lacks some. The sample shows roughly 200,000 clones, around four fifths of them seen only once. The source material was PBMCs. All receptors come from a man aged 40-55 years in good health and CMV-seropositive. Both conserved end residues are part of each CDR3. The D gene is left open where the match is weak. Size is omitted from some rows. Given values are once, few, many or a class for expanded clones.

>NA|TRBV11-1|NA|TRBJ2-7
CASSLTSSYEQYF
TGTGCCAGCAGCTTAACGAGCTCCTACGAGCAGTACTTC
>NA|TRBV13|NA|TRBJ1-1
CASSRNGNTEAFF
TGTGCCAGCAGCCGCAACGGGAACACTGAAGCTTTCTTT
>NA|TRBV5-5|NA|TRBJ2-5
CASSPYSTGDQETQYF
TGTGCCAGCAGCCCATACTCCACGGGGGACCAAGAGACCCAGTACTTC
>TRBD2|TRBV30|NA|TRBJ2-2
CASTLAGGGTGELFF
TGTGCCTCCACCCTAGCGGGAGGGGGCACCGGGGAGCTGTTTTTT
>NA|TRBV5-1|NA|TRBJ2-3
CASSRQGLGDTQYF
TGCGCCAGCAGCCGCCAGGGACTGGGAGATACGCAGTATTTT
>NA|TRBV10-2|NA|TRBJ1-5
CASKMTEYSNQPQHF
TGCGCCAGCAAGATGACAGAGTATAGCAATCAGCCCCAGCATTTT
>NA|TRBV4-3|few|TRBJ2-7
CASSQDQGYEQYF
TGCGCCAGCAGCCAAGATCAGGGCTACGAGCAGTACTTC
>TRBD2|TRBV19|once|TRBJ2-7
CASGRLAGSSYEQYF
TGTGCCAGCGGTCGACTAGCGGGAAGCTCGTACGAGCAGTACTTC
>TRBD2|TRBV5-5|NA|TRBJ2-1
CASSAFTSGSRNEQFF
TGTGCCAGCAGCGCTTTTACTAGCGGGAGTCGGAATGAGCAGTTCTTC
>NA|TRBV30|NA|TRBJ1-2
CAGPVTGNYGYTF
TGTGCCGGTCCGGTAACGGGTAACTATGGCTACACCTTC
>NA|TRBV9|few|TRBJ2-7
CASSAAYEQYF
TGTGCCAGCAGCGCGGCCTACGAGCAGTACTTC
>NA|TRBV12-5|NA|TRBJ1-5
CASGLRVGGDQPQHF
TGTGCTAGTGGTTTGAGGGTAGGGGGTGATCAGCCCCAGCATTTT
>TRBD2|TRBV5-1|once|TRBJ2-1
CASSSREYNEQFF
TGCGCCAGCAGCTCGCGGGAGTACAATGAGCAGTTCTTC
>NA|TRBV18|NA|TRBJ2-1
CASSPLWEGGNEQFF
TGTGCCAGCTCACCACTATGGGAGGGGGGCAATGAGCAGTTCTTC
>TRBD1|TRBV7-2|few|TRBJ1-5
CASSIQGASNQPQHF
TGTGCCAGCAGCATACAGGGGGCGAGCAATCAGCCCCAGCATTTT
>NA|TRBV28|NA|TRBJ1-5
CASYNLGVNQPQHF
TGTGCCAGTTACAATCTGGGAGTTAATCAGCCCCAGCATTTT
>TRBD2|TRBV2|NA|TRBJ2-7
CASSALTSGLAYEQYF
TGCGCCAGCAGTGCCCTGACTAGCGGGTTAGCCTACGAGCAGTACTTC
>TRBD1|TRBV11-2|NA|TRBJ2-1
CASSVRTGYIDEQFF
TGTGCCAGCAGCGTTCGGACAGGGTATATCGATGAGCAGTTCTTC
>NA|TRBV5-1|NA|TRBJ2-1
CASSLEDGSVDEQFF
TGCGCCAGCAGCTTGGAAGACGGGAGTGTCGATGAGCAGTTCTTC
>NA|TRBV5-1|NA|TRBJ1-5
CASSSDGGPNQPQHF
TGCGCCAGCAGTTCAGACGGAGGACCCAATCAGCCCCAGCATTTT
>NA|TRBV5-1|NA|TRBJ2-7
CASSLGTGAGYEQYF
TGCGCCAGCAGCTTGGGAACGGGAGCAGGGTACGAGCAGTACTTC
>TRBD1|TRBV5-5|NA|TRBJ2-3
CASSSNQGQYTDTQYF
TGTGCCAGCAGCTCCAACCAGGGACAGTACACAGATACGCAGTATTTT
>TRBD2|TRBV5-1|NA|TRBJ2-7
CASSPRGSGGIPHVYEQYF
TGCGCCAGCAGCCCCCGGGGTAGCGGGGGAATACCCCACGTGTACGAGCAGTACTTC
>TRBD1|TRBV18|NA|TRBJ2-7
CASSASRTGLYEQYF
TGTGCCAGCTCAGCTAGTCGGACAGGGCTCTACGAGCAGTACTTC
>TRBD1|TRBV9|NA|TRBJ2-5
CASSVGPIGTGGSETQYF
TGTGCCAGCAGCGTAGGCCCTATCGGGACAGGGGGTTCAGAGACCCAGTACTTC
>NA|TRBV6-5|NA|TRBJ2-7
CASSYDRNSYEQYF
TGTGCCAGCAGTTACGACAGGAATTCCTACGAGCAGTACTTC
>TRBD1|TRBV2|NA|TRBJ1-2
CASSEEEDWTGDGYTF
TGTGCCAGCAGTGAAGAAGAAGATTGGACAGGTGACGGCTACACCTTC
>TRBD2|TRBV6-4|NA|TRBJ2-1
CASSTEAGGPNEQFF
TGTGCCAGCAGCACAGAAGCGGGAGGGCCCAATGAGCAGTTCTTC
>NA|TRBV7-9|NA|TRBJ1-2
CSSSLSSDGGYTF
TGTTCCAGCAGCTTATCCAGCGATGGCGGCTACACCTTC
>NA|TRBV5-4|few|TRBJ2-5
CASSRNSETQYF
TGTGCCAGCAGCAGAAACTCAGAGACCCAGTACTTC
>NA|TRBV7-9|NA|TRBJ2-1
CASSNRQPEQFF
TGTGCCAGCAGCAACCGACAGCCTGAGCAGTTCTTC
>NA|TRBV2|NA|TRBJ1-5
CASSRWANQPQHF
TGTGCCAGCAGCCGTTGGGCTAATCAGCCCCAGCATTTT
>NA|TRBV12-5|once|TRBJ2-5
CASGSGRFSTQYF
TGTGCTAGTGGCAGCGGACGGTTTTCGACCCAGTACTTC
>NA|TRBV28|NA|TRBJ2-5
CASSGVAEEYQETQYF
TGTGCCAGCAGTGGTGTAGCGGAGGAGTACCAAGAGACCCAGTACTTC
>NA|TRBV7-6|NA|TRBJ2-7
CASSLEPGRVEQYF
TGTGCCAGCAGCTTAGAACCGGGTCGAGTCGAGCAGTACTTC
>NA|TRBV28|NA|TRBJ1-2
CASSLMGVWEGYTF
TGTGCCAGCAGTTTAATGGGAGTGTGGGAGGGCTACACCTTC
>NA|TRBV27|NA|TRBJ1-1
CASSYLSPTGALSTEAFF
TGTGCCAGCAGTTACCTATCCCCGACAGGTGCCCTTAGCACTGAAGCTTTCTTT
>NA|TRBV29-1|NA|TRBJ2-3
CSVEVRNKGSTDTQYF
TGCAGCGTTGAAGTCAGGAACAAGGGGAGCACAGATACGCAGTATTTT
>NA|TRBV6-5|NA|TRBJ2-7
CASSYFETGSYEQYF
TGTGCCAGCAGTTACTTTGAGACAGGTTCCTACGAGCAGTACTTC
>TRBD1|TRBV9|NA|TRBJ1-3
CASSVGGTASSGNTIYF
TGTGCCAGCAGCGTAGGAGGGACAGCGAGCTCTGGAAACACCATATATTTT
>NA|TRBV28|few|TRBJ1-2
CASMRDYGYTF
TGTGCCAGCATGAGGGACTATGGCTACACCTTC
>NA|TRBV29-1|NA|TRBJ2-2
CSVVWAPDTGELFF
TGCAGCGTTGTATGGGCACCCGACACCGGGGAGCTGTTTTTT
>TRBD1|TRBV5-1|NA|TRBJ1-2
CASSLGTAYGYTF
TGCGCCAGCAGCCTGGGGACAGCCTATGGCTACACCTTC
>NA|TRBV10-3|NA|TRBJ2-7
CAISADAELYEQYF
TGTGCCATCAGTGCCGACGCGGAATTATACGAGCAGTACTTC
>NA|TRBV20-1|NA|TRBJ1-1
CSAGVRGAFF
TGCAGTGCTGGGGTCAGAGGGGCTTTCTTT
>NA|TRBV7-9|NA|TRBJ2-7
CASSLPGRDEQYF
TGTGCCAGCAGCTTACCGGGAAGGGACGAGCAGTACTTC
>TRBD1|TRBV5-1|NA|TRBJ2-7
CASSSNGQGDRSYEQYF
TGCGCCAGCAGCTCAAATGGACAGGGGGATAGGTCCTACGAGCAGTACTTC
>NA|TRBV4-2|NA|TRBJ2-7
CASSQDEAGTYEQYF
TGTGCCAGCAGCCAAGACGAAGCGGGTACCTACGAGCAGTACTTC
>NA|TRBV5-1|NA|TRBJ2-5
CASSRDTQASQYF
TGCGCCAGCAGCCGGGACACCCAAGCGTCGCAGTACTTC
>TRBD1|TRBV5-1|NA|TRBJ1-1
CASSFGDSTEAFF
TGCGCCAGCAGCTTTGGGGACAGCACTGAAGCTTTCTTT
>NA|TRBV6-6|few|TRBJ1-1
CASSYAPGLATEAFF
TGTGCCAGCAGTTACGCCCCAGGGCTGGCCACTGAAGCTTTCTTT
>TRBD1|TRBV15|once|TRBJ1-2
CATSSPRQGAYGYTF
TGTGCCACCAGCAGCCCACGCCAGGGGGCTTACGGCTACACCTTC
>TRBD2|TRBV7-8|NA|TRBJ2-3
CASSVGGTDTQYF
TGTGCCAGCAGCGTGGGGGGGACAGATACGCAGTATTTT
>TRBD2|TRBV7-3|NA|TRBJ2-1
CASSLGGRANLEQFF
TGTGCCAGCAGCTTGGGCGGGAGGGCCAACCTTGAGCAGTTCTTC
>NA|TRBV19|NA|TRBJ1-5
CASTRLGRRNQPQHF
TGTGCCAGTACTCGTTTAGGGAGACGCAATCAGCCCCAGCATTTT
>TRBD1|TRBV10-2|NA|TRBJ2-7
CASRERQGSYEQYF
TGCGCCAGCAGAGAACGACAGGGCTCCTACGAGCAGTACTTC
>TRBD1|TRBV5-1|NA|TRBJ2-5
CASSIAGGEETQYF
TGCGCCAGCAGCATTGCAGGGGGCGAGGAGACCCAGTACTTC
>TRBD1|TRBV7-9|NA|TRBJ2-5
CASSFTAGTGFGYETQYF
TGTGCCAGCAGCTTCACCGCCGGGACAGGGTTCGGATATGAGACCCAGTACTTC
>NA|TRBV6-6|NA|TRBJ1-4
CASSYPIAPREGKLFF
TGTGCCAGCAGTTACCCTATAGCCCCCAGGGAGGGGAAACTGTTTTTT